Sequencing of this T cell receptor beta chain was carried out in a study of blood T cell repertoires in COVID-19. Study context: Acute and convalescent COVID-19 samples came from the United States, Italy and Spain. The analysed material was cDNA or gDNA that came from T cells, B-cell-depleted T cells, or PBMCs.

Those enrolled, adults aged roughly 18 to 89 years, came from fewer than 25 US areas. Original data processing: Nucleated cell number was recorded as an estimate derived from reference gene primer amplification. Produced via immunoSEQ multiplex PCR; TCRdb's table is partial and in-frame only. The V and J calls and clone size were taken over from that table, and D and trimming were inferred from the DNA. The table includes 220,000 or so clones, approximately 92% detected once. V was pared by 6 bases and J by 7 bases, with 5 bases of the junction left unmatched. This CDR3 contains 14 residues. CDR1 is SNHLY and CDR2 is FYNNEI in the germline V gene.

The chain carries TRBV2 and TRBJ2-2, with 10 bases matching TRBD1. The origin of this receptor is a woman aged 18-29 years in a cohort exposed to, infected with or recovered from COVID-19 (not recorded which). The sample was PBMCs or T cells enriched from blood (not recorded which). The CDR3 is CASRVGQGNGELFF. DNA for the CDR3: TGTGCCAGCAGGGTGGGACAGGGGAACGGGGAGCTGTTTTTT.